This T cell receptor beta chain was captured by sequencing in a study of blood T cell repertoires in COVID-19. Whole-study context: Nucleic acid was either cDNA or gDNA, and it came from T cells, B-cell-depleted T cells, or PBMCs.

Methods used by the authors: Reference gene primer amplification gave estimated nucleated cell counts. TCRdb's copy holds only in-frame clones and misses some; the assay was immunoSEQ multiplex PCR. The V and J calls and clone size are taken from that table; D and trimming were inferred from the DNA. In the table there are 160,000 or so clones, 90% to 95% of which are singletons. The Seattle site enrolled patients during active infection and followed them longitudinally. The germline V gene has CDR1 SEHNR and CDR2 FQNEAQ (reference sequence). Unmatched junction bases numbered 3, after V lost 1 base and J lost 1 base. CDR3 size: 15 residues.

This receptor was taken from a woman aged 55-70 years with COVID-19, enrolled during active disease. The chain is built from TRBV7-9 and TRBJ2-7; 8 bases line up with TRBD2. Sequencing was carried out using peripheral blood. CDR3: CASSLDQRGSYEQYF. DNA of the CDR3: TGTGCCAGCAGCTTAGATCAGCGGGGGTCCTACGAGCAGTACTTC.